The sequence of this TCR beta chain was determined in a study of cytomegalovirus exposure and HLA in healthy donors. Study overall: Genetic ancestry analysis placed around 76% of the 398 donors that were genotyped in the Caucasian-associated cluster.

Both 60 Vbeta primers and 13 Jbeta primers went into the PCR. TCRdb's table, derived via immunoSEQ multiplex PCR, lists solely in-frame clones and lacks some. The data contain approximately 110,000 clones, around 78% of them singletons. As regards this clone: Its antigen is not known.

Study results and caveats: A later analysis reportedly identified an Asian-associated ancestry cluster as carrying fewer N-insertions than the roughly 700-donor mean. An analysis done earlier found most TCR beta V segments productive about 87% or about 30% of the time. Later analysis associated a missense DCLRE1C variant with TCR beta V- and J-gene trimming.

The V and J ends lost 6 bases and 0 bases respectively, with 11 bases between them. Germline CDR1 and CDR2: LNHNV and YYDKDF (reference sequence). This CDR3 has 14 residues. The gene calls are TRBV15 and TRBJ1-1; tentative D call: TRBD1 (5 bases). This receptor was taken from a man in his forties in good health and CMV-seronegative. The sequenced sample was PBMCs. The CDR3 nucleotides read TGTGCCACCAGGGAAGGACACATGAACACTGAAGCTTTCTTT. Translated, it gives CATREGHMNTEAFF.